Listed here are 8 T cell receptor beta chains from one sample, sequenced in a study of shared clonotypes between healthy human individuals. Sequencing used immunoSEQ multiplex PCR; TCRdb keeps in-frame clones, though not all of them. The sample lists over 2,000,000 clones; around 93% were seen once. The naive CD8 fraction comprised CD45RO-negative cells positively selected for CCR7 and excluded terminally differentiated effector memory CD45RA+ cells. Sequenced material: naive CD8+ T cells from PBMCs. These receptors originate from a man aged 18 to 30 in good health. Some clones in this sample may be carry-over from other donors' samples.

The sample holds one count of this clone. The CDR3 region is CASSQGLPRELFF. CDR3 DNA: TGTGCCAGCAGCCAGGGGCTTCCCCGGGAGCTGTTTTTT. This chain uses TRBV7-9 with TRBJ2-2; tentatively, D is TRBD1 (6 bases). Trimming removed 5 bases at V and 9 bases at J, with 13 bases between. The length of the CDR3 is 13 residues. Germline loops: CDR1 SEHNR, CDR2 FQNEAQ (reference sequence).

DNA for the CDR3: TGTGCCAGCAGCTCAACCCTCTACCCCACAGATACGCAGTATTTT. This gives the protein CASSSTLYPTDTQYF. The chain recombines TRBV7-9 with TRBJ2-3; D ambiguous. CDR3 length equals 15 residues. V was clipped by 4 bases and J by 2 bases, with 13 bases between them. Germline V gene lookup returns CDR1 SEHNR and CDR2 FQNEAQ (reference sequence).

The V gene is TRBV7-9, the J gene TRBJ2-7; 12 bases agree with TRBD2. The CDR3 loop spans 16 amino acids. Unmatched junction bases numbered 10, after V lost 5 bases and J lost 5 bases. Germline CDR1 and CDR2: SEHNR and FQNEAQ (reference sequence). The chain's CDR3 is CASSPQGLAGSNEQYF. In DNA form, the CDR3 reads TGTGCCAGCAGCCCACAGGGACTAGCGGGCAGCAACGAGCAGTACTTC.

The chain has TRBV11-2 and TRBJ1-2, with unresolved D. This CDR3 spans 11 amino acids. CDR1 is SGHAT, CDR2 FQNNGV, per germline. The V end was cut by 4 bases, the J end by 5 bases, with 5 bases between. CDR3 sequence: CASSSLYGYTF. CDR3 nucleotide sequence: TGTGCCAGCAGCTCCCTATATGGCTACACCTTC. Full variable domain (outside the CDR3, taken from reference TRBV11-2 and TRBJ1-2): EAGVAQSPRYKIIEKRQSVAFWCNPISGHATLYWYQQILGQGPKLLIQFQNNGVVDDSQLPKDRFSAERLKGVDSTLKIQPAKLEDSAVYLCASSSLYGYTFGSGTRLTVV.

V usage is TRBV28 and J usage is TRBJ2-7, with 11 bases identical to TRBD2. CDR1 and CDR2 (germline): MDHEN, SYDVKM. The J segment lost 3 bases and the V segment lost 4 bases, leaving 5 bases of the junction unmatched. This CDR3 spans 15 amino acids. The CDR3 region has the DNA TGTGCCAGCAGTTCAGGGACTAGCGGTTACTACGAGCAGTACTTC. Translation: CASSSGTSGYYEQYF.

This chain uses TRBV19 with TRBJ2-2; D assignment may be TRBD1 or TRBD2 (5 bases each). Looked up from germline, CDR1 is LNHDA and CDR2 is SQIVND (reference sequence). Trimming cost V 3 bases and J 1 base, with 15 bases left between them. CDR3 length: 17 amino acids. CDR3 sequence (DNA): TGTGCCAGTAGTATTGGAGGAAACAGGCGGAACACCGGGGAGCTGTTTTTT. This sequence encodes CASSIGGNRRNTGELFF.

The genes are TRBV5-4 and TRBJ2-1; 12 bases align to TRBD2. Losses at the gene ends were 2 bases for V and 5 bases for J; bases not matched to a gene: 8. The CDR3 has 17 residues. From germline, CDR1 is SGHNT and CDR2 YYREEE (reference sequence). Here the CDR3 reads CASSFPLTSGSHNEQFF. The CDR3 DNA is TGTGCCAGCAGCTTCCCTCTGACTAGCGGGAGCCACAATGAGCAGTTCTTC.

The rearrangement uses TRBV5-1 and TRBJ1-1; D not resolved. The germline V gene encodes CDR1 SGHRS and CDR2 YFSETQ. The CDR3 sequence is 15 residues long. With 4 bases removed from V and 0 bases from J, the gap between germline ends came to 13 bases. In nucleotides, the CDR3 is TGCGCCAGCAGCCCGGCGACACGCTTGAACACTGAAGCTTTCTTT. Translated, it gives CASSPATRLNTEAFF.